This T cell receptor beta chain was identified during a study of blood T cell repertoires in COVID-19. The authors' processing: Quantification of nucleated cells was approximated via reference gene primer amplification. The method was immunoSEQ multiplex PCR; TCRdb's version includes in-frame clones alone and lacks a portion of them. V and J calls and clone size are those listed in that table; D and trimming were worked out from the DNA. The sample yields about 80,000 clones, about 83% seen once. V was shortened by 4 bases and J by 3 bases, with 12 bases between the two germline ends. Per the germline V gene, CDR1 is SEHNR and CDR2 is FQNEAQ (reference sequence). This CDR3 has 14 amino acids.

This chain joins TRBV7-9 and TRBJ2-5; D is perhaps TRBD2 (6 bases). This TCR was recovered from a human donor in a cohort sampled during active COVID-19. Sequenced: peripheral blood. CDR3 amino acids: CASSWTTRKETQYF. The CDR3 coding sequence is TGTGCCAGCAGCTGGACTACCCGAAAAGAGACCCAGTACTTC.